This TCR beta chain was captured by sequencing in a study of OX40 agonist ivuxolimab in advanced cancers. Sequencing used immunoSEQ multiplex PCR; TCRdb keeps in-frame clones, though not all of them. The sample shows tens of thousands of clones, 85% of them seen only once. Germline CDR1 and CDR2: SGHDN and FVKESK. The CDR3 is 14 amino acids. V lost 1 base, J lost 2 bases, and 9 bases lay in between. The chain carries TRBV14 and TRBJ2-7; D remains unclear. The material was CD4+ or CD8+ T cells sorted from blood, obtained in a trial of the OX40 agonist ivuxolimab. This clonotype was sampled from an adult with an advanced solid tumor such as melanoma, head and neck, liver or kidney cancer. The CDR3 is CASSQVRLAYEQYF. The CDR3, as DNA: TGTGCCAGCAGCCAAGTTAGGCTTGCCTACGAGCAGTACTTC.